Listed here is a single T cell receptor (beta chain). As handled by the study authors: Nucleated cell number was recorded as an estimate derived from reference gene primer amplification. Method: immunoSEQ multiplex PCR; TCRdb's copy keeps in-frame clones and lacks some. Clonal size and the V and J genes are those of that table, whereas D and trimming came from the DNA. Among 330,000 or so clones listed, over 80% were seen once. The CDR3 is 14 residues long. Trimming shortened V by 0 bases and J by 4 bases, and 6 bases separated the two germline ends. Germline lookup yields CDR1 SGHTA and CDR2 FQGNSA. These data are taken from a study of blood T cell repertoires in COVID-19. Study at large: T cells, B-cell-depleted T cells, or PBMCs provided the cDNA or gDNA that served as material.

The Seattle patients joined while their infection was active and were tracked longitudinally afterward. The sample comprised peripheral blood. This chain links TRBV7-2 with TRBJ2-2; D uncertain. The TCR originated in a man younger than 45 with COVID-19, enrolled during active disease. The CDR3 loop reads CASSLAQITGELFF. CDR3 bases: TGTGCCAGCAGCTTAGCGCAGATCACCGGGGAGCTGTTTTTT. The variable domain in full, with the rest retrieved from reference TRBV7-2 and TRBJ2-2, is GAGVSQSPSNKVTEKGKDVELRCDPISGHTALYWYRQSLGQGLEFLIYFQGNSAPDKSGLPSDRFSAERTGGSVSTLTIQRTQQEDSAVYLCASSLAQITGELFFGEGSRLTVL.